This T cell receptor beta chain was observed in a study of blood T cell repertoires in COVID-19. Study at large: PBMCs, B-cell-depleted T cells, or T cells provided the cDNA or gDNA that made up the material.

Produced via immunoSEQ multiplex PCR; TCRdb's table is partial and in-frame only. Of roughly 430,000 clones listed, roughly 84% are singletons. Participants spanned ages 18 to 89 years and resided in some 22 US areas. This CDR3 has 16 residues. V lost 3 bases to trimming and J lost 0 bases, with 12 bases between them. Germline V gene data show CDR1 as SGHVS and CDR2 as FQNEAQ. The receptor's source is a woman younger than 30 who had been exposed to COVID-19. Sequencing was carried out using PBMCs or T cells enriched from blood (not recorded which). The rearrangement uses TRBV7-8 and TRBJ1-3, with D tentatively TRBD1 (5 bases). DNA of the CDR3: TGTGCCAGCAGCTTTACAGGATCCCACTCTGGAAACACCATATATTTT. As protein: CASSFTGSHSGNTIYF.